The 12 T cell receptor beta chains given below trace back to one sample, sequenced in a study of blood T cell repertoires in COVID-19. Libraries were prepared by immunoSEQ multiplex PCR; TCRdb keeps only in-frame clonotypes and omits some of them. The data hold roughly 290,000 clones, with roughly 85% observed a single time. Sequencing was done on a sample of PBMCs or T cells enriched from blood (not recorded which). These receptors were taken from a man younger than 45 who had recovered from COVID-19.

This clone was recorded once. The chain recombines TRBV5-6 with TRBJ2-7; 7 bases fit TRBD2. Germline trimming cut 5 bases from V and 2 bases from J; bases unmatched to any gene: 4. Germline loops: CDR1 SGHDT, CDR2 YYEEEE. This CDR3 is built from 13 residues. This chain's CDR3 is CASSPGLAYEQYF. CDR3 in DNA: TGTGCCAGCAGTCCCGGACTAGCCTACGAGCAGTACTTC. The full variable domain, in which reference TRBV5-6 and TRBJ2-7 provide the parts outside the CDR3, is DAGVTQSPTHLIKTRGQQVTLRCSPKSGHDTVSWYQQALGQGPQFIFQYYEEEERQRGNFPDRFSGHQFPNYSSELNVNALLLGDSALYLCASSPGLAYEQYFGPGTRLTVT.

The chain recombines TRBV9 with TRBJ1-2, with a tentative D call TRBD1 (6 bases). Germline V lookup: CDR1 SGDLS, CDR2 YYNGEE. The CDR3 totals 17 residues. V was pared by 4 bases and J by 5 bases, with 24 bases between. The CDR3 region has the DNA TGTGCCAGCAGCTCAATGGATCAAAATACAGGGAATTATGGCTACACCTTC. It encodes CASSSMDQNTGNYGYTF. The whole variable domain, filled in from reference TRBV9 and TRBJ1-2, reads DSGVTQTPKHLITATGQRVTLRCSPRSGDLSVYWYQQSLDQGLQFLIQYYNGEERAKGNILERFSAQQFPDLHSELNLSSLELGDSALYFCASSSMDQNTGNYGYTFGSGTRLTVV.

The chain combines TRBV5-1 with TRBJ2-3, with 9 bases fitting TRBD2. V shed 2 bases and J 4 bases; nucleotides not matched to a gene: 5. Germline CDR1 reads SGHRS; CDR2 reads YFSETQ. The CDR3 runs 15 residues. CDR3 bases: TGCGCCAGCAGCTTAAGCGGGGGGTCCTCAGATACGCAGTATTTT. This sequence encodes CASSLSGGSSDTQYF.

The chain has TRBV3-1 (or the pseudogene TRBV3-2) and TRBJ1-6; 8 positions match TRBD1. The CDR3 length is 19 residues. From germline, CDR1 is LGHDT and CDR2 YNNKEL (reference sequence). V lost 5 bases to trimming and J lost 6 bases; unmatched junction nucleotides: 18. The DNA for the CDR3 is TGTGCCAGCAGCTCTACGCGGCAGGGGGCGCCTAGTGGTAATTCACCCCTCCACTTT. It yields the protein CASSSTRQGAPSGNSPLHF.

This clone appeared a few times. The chain couples TRBV6-5 to TRBJ1-2, with 7 bases lining up with TRBD1. Germline V CDR1 and CDR2: MNHEY, SVGAGI. There are 11 residues in the CDR3. The J segment lost 10 bases and the V segment lost 7 bases, leaving 6 bases of the junction unmatched. The CDR3 loop is CASTKGADYTF. The CDR3 nucleotides read TGTGCCAGCACTAAGGGGGCAGACTACACCTTC.

V gene TRBV14 combines with J gene TRBJ2-3; D not resolved. Germline V gene data show CDR1 as SGHDN and CDR2 as FVKESK. Trimming left V 1 base short and J 4 bases short, with 12 bases between. This CDR3 spans 15 amino acids. The CDR3 reads CASSQVGRLADTQYF. As DNA, the CDR3 is TGTGCCAGCAGCCAAGTGGGCAGGCTGGCAGATACGCAGTATTTT.

The gene calls are TRBV4-2 and TRBJ1-2, with TRBD1 matching 7 bases. The CDR3 runs to 14 residues. The J segment lost 2 bases and the V segment lost 1 base, leaving 1 base of the junction unmatched. Germline lookup yields CDR1 LGHNA and CDR2 YNFKEQ. The CDR3 reads CASSQVGQNYGYTF. CDR3 nucleotides: TGTGCCAGCAGCCAAGTGGGACAGAACTATGGCTACACCTTC.

The chain couples TRBV6-5 to TRBJ1-6; TRBD1 aligns across 7 bases. Looked up from germline, CDR1 is MNHEY and CDR2 is SVGAGI. The CDR3 is made up of 14 amino acids. The V gene end was trimmed by 6 bases and the J gene end by 7 bases; junction bases not matched to a gene: 6. CDR3 nucleotide sequence: TGTGCCAGCAGCTACAGGGGTGGGAATTCACCCCTCCACTTT. Protein product: CASSYRGGNSPLHF.

The rearrangement uses TRBV7-3 and TRBJ1-2, with TRBD1 matching 7 bases. Germline V gene data show CDR1 as SGHTA and CDR2 as FQGTGA. The V gene end was trimmed by 5 bases and the J gene end by 8 bases; junction bases not matched to a gene: 8. This CDR3 region has 13 residues. CDR3 region: CASSPDRERGYTF. CDR3 DNA: TGTGCCAGCAGCCCTGACAGGGAGAGAGGCTACACCTTC. Supplemented by reference TRBV7-3 and TRBJ1-2, the full variable domain reads GAGVSQTPSNKVTEKGKYVELRCDPISGHTALYWYRQSLGQGPEFLIYFQGTGAADDSGLPNDRFFAVRPEGSVSTLKIQRTERGDSAVYLCASSPDRERGYTFGSGTRLTVV.

The rearrangement uses TRBV11-2 and TRBJ2-5, with 8 bases lining up with TRBD2. CDR3 length equals 13 residues. V shed 5 bases and J 3 bases; nucleotides not matched to a gene: 2. Per germline, CDR1 SGHAT and CDR2 FQNNGV. CDR3: CASSRAGEETQYF. For the CDR3, the DNA is TGTGCCAGCAGCAGAGCGGGGGAAGAGACCCAGTACTTC.

This clone was observed a single time. V usage is TRBV6-5 and J usage is TRBJ2-1, with D possibly TRBD1 on 6 matching bases. Germline lookup yields CDR1 MNHEY and CDR2 SVGAGI. V lost 3 bases to trimming and J lost 6 bases, with 9 bases between them. This CDR3 is 13 amino acids long. CDR3 DNA: TGTGCCAGCAGTTATACAGGGCCCAATGAGCAGTTCTTC. Protein: CASSYTGPNEQFF.

The V and J genes are TRBV4-3 and TRBJ1-2; no reliable D call. The length of the CDR3 is 13 residues. With 0 bases removed from V and 4 bases from J, the gap between germline ends came to 6 bases. Germline-derived CDR1 and CDR2 are LGHNA and YSLEER. The chain's CDR3 is CASSQDRVYGYTF. In DNA, the CDR3 is TGCGCCAGCAGCCAAGACCGGGTCTATGGCTACACCTTC.